A selection of T cell receptor beta chains follows, all from one sample in a study of CD4 T cells in relation to SARS-CoV-2 and coronaviruses. Some clones are missing from TCRdb's copy, which holds only in-frame ones; the method was immunoSEQ multiplex PCR. The table lists fewer than 25,000 clones, roughly 80% of them singletons. These TCRs' antigens remain unknown. The specimen was CD4+ T cells from PBMCs, cultured in vitro. All receptors come from a human donor in good health. Each CDR3 is given with its conserved first and last residue. The D gene is left open where the match is weak. Where a row states a size, it is once, few, many or the class of an expanded clone; other rows omit it.

J: TRBJ1-1
size: .
D: .
V: TRBV12-3/TRBV12-4
DNA: TGTGCCAGCAATGGGCAAATGAACACTGAAGCTTTCTTT
CDR3: CASNGQMNTEAFF

J: TRBJ2-1
size: .
D: TRBD2
V: TRBV10-2
DNA: TGCGCCAGCAAAGCGGGACTTGCCAATGAGCAGTTCTTC
CDR3: CASKAGLANEQFF

J: TRBJ2-3
size: .
D: .
V: TRBV21-1
DNA: TGTGCCAGCAGCAAATACAGACAGGCCACTAGCACAGATACGCAGTATTTT
CDR3: CASSKYRQATSTDTQYF

J: TRBJ2-2
size: .
D: TRBD1
V: TRBV9
DNA: TGTGCCAGCAGCCCTACGACAGGGATCTTGACCGGGGAGCTGTTTTTT
CDR3: CASSPTTGILTGELFF

J: TRBJ2-1
size: .
D: TRBD1
V: TRBV24-1
DNA: TGTGCCACGTCGGGACAGTATGACAATGAGCAGTTCTTC
CDR3: CATSGQYDNEQFF

J: TRBJ2-2
size: .
D: .
V: TRBV9
DNA: TGTGCCAGCAGCGTCACGGAACCGAACACCGGGGAGCTGTTTTTT
CDR3: CASSVTEPNTGELFF

J: TRBJ2-7
size: .
D: .
V: TRBV7-9
DNA: TGTGCCAGCACCATAACTGCGACAACTAGCCCTACCGTCTCCTACGAGCAGTACTTC
CDR3: CASTITATTSPTVSYEQYF

J: TRBJ2-1
size: .
D: TRBD2
V: TRBV4-1
DNA: TGCGCCAGCAGCCAAGGGACTAGCGGGACCCCGCTTTCCTACAATGAGCAGTTCTTC
CDR3: CASSQGTSGTPLSYNEQFF

J: TRBJ2-7
size: .
D: TRBD1
V: TRBV10-1
DNA: TGCGCCAGCAGTGAGGAGGGACAGGAGGAGCAGTACTTC
CDR3: CASSEEGQEEQYF

J: TRBJ2-1
size: .
D: TRBD2
V: TRBV5-1
DNA: TGCGCCAGCAGCTTGCTCTCTCTGGGGCGGGAGCACTCCTACAATGAGCAGTTCTTC
CDR3: CASSLLSLGREHSYNEQFF

J: TRBJ2-2
size: .
D: TRBD2
V: TRBV12-5
DNA: TGTGCTAGTGGTTTAGTCAACCCCGGGACTACCATCAGGAGGGGCGGGGAGCTGTTTTTT
CDR3: CASGLVNPGTTIRRGGELFF

J: TRBJ2-1
size: .
D: TRBD1
V: TRBV24-1
DNA: TGTGCCACCGAAGTCCAAAGGACAGGGAATCGAGGTGAGCAGTTCTTC
CDR3: CATEVQRTGNRGEQFF

J: TRBJ2-5
size: few
D: TRBD1
V: TRBV4-1
DNA: TGCGCCAGCAGCCAAGATCTGGACAGGGTGTTCGAGACCCAGTACTTC
CDR3: CASSQDLDRVFETQYF

J: TRBJ2-3
size: .
D: .
V: TRBV5-1
DNA: TGCGCCAGCAGCTTGAGAGATTCTAGCACAGATACGCAGTATTTT
CDR3: CASSLRDSSTDTQYF

J: TRBJ2-1
size: .
D: TRBD2
V: TRBV7-6
DNA: TGTGCCAGCAGCTTAGCGGGACTAGCGGGAAGAATAAGCTCCTACAATGAGCAGTTCTTC
CDR3: CASSLAGLAGRISSYNEQFF

J: TRBJ1-2
size: .
D: .
V: TRBV12-3/TRBV12-4
DNA: TGTGCCAGCAGTCTGGAGGGCTATGGCTACACCTTC
CDR3: CASSLEGYGYTF

J: TRBJ1-5
size: .
D: .
V: TRBV18
DNA: TGTGCCAGCTCACCGGGGGTGGAGCAGCCCCAGCATTTT
CDR3: CASSPGVEQPQHF

J: TRBJ2-5
size: .
D: TRBD1
V: TRBV19
DNA: TGTGCCAGTAGTCCAGGGGGTGAAGAGACCCAGTACTTC
CDR3: CASSPGGEETQYF

J: TRBJ2-6
size: once
D: .
V: TRBV6-5
DNA: TGTGCCAGCAGAGTCGACAGCTCTGGGGCCAACGTCCTGACTTTC
CDR3: CASRVDSSGANVLTF

J: TRBJ2-3
size: .
D: TRBD2
V: TRBV7-3
DNA: TGTGCCAGCAGCTTCGGGGCGGGAGTAGGGAAAGATACGCAGTATTTT
CDR3: CASSFGAGVGKDTQYF

J: TRBJ1-2
size: .
D: .
V: TRBV7-2
DNA: TGTGCCAGCAGCTTAGCGGCAGGGGTTAGCTATGGCTACACCTTC
CDR3: CASSLAAGVSYGYTF

J: TRBJ1-1
size: .
D: .
V: TRBV5-1
DNA: TGCGCCAGCAGCTTGCCAGGCGAGAACACTGAAGCTTTCTTT
CDR3: CASSLPGENTEAFF

J: TRBJ1-1
size: .
D: .
V: TRBV7-9
DNA: TGTGCCAGCGGGCAGGGTCAAACTGAAGCTTTCTTT
CDR3: CASGQGQTEAFF

J: TRBJ2-3
size: .
D: TRBD2
V: TRBV2
DNA: TGTGCCAGCAGTGAAGTCGTAGTGGAAGCGGGAGGCACAGATACGCAGTATTTT
CDR3: CASSEVVVEAGGTDTQYF

J: TRBJ1-6
size: .
D: TRBD1
V: TRBV4-1
DNA: TGCGCCAGCAGCCAGATTCTCGGGACAGGGAATAATTCACCCCTCCACTTT
CDR3: CASSQILGTGNNSPLHF

J: TRBJ2-7
size: .
D: .
V: TRBV19
DNA: TGTGCCAGTAGTATCGGGTCAGGGATGGGGGAGCAGTACTTC
CDR3: CASSIGSGMGEQYF

J: TRBJ1-6
size: .
D: .
V: TRBV11-2
DNA: TGTGCCAGCAGCTTAATCGGGGGTAATTCACCCCTCCACTTT
CDR3: CASSLIGGNSPLHF

J: TRBJ2-1
size: .
D: TRBD2
V: TRBV5-1
DNA: TGCGCCAGCAGCAAGGGACTAGCGGGAGGCTGGTCCTACAATGAGCAGTTCTTC
CDR3: CASSKGLAGGWSYNEQFF

J: TRBJ2-7
size: .
D: .
V: TRBV6-6
DNA: TGTGCCAGCAGCCGAACCGAAACACAGGGAAGACAGTACTTC
CDR3: CASSRTETQGRQYF

J: TRBJ2-3
size: .
D: TRBD2
V: TRBV15
DNA: TGTGCCACCAGCCCCCGCGCGGGAGGGGTGGATACGCAGTATTTT
CDR3: CATSPRAGGVDTQYF

J: TRBJ2-1
size: .
D: .
V: TRBV27
DNA: TGTGCCAGCAGTTTTTACCGGGGACTGTACAATGAGCAGTTCTTC
CDR3: CASSFYRGLYNEQFF

J: TRBJ1-1
size: .
D: TRBD1
V: TRBV19
DNA: TGTGCCAGTAGCTCCCAGGGGGACACTGAAGCTTTCTTT
CDR3: CASSSQGDTEAFF

J: TRBJ1-6
size: few
D: .
V: TRBV5-4
DNA: TGTGCCAGCAGCTTGGATAATTCACCCCTCCACTTT
CDR3: CASSLDNSPLHF

J: TRBJ1-4
size: .
D: .
V: TRBV3-1/TRBV3-2
DNA: TGTGCCAGCAGCAAGGGGGTTCAAACTAATGAAAAACTGTTTTTT
CDR3: CASSKGVQTNEKLFF

J: TRBJ2-1
size: .
D: .
V: TRBV3-1/TRBV3-2
DNA: TGTGCCAGCAGCCCCCATGGGATGGGGGGTGGGTTCTTC
CDR3: CASSPHGMGGGFF

J: TRBJ2-7
size: .
D: TRBD2
V: TRBV4-2
DNA: TGTGCCAGCAGCCAAGATCGGAGCGGGAGGTCCTACGAGCAGTACTTC
CDR3: CASSQDRSGRSYEQYF

J: TRBJ2-7
size: .
D: TRBD1
V: TRBV15
DNA: TGTGCCACCAGCAATCTAAGGACAGGCTCCTACGAGCAGTACTTC
CDR3: CATSNLRTGSYEQYF

J: TRBJ1-2
size: .
D: .
V: TRBV5-6
DNA: TGTGCCAGCAGCGCCTTATATGGCTACACCTTC
CDR3: CASSALYGYTF

J: TRBJ1-1
size: .
D: .
V: TRBV19
DNA: TGTGCCAGTATGGCCCCTTGGGGTAGGAACACTGAAGCTTTCTTT
CDR3: CASMAPWGRNTEAFF

J: TRBJ1-1
size: .
D: .
V: TRBV6-5
DNA: TGTGCCAGCAGCCATACGACCAGGGCCCGTGAAGCTTTCTTT
CDR3: CASSHTTRAREAFF

J: TRBJ1-2
size: .
D: .
V: TRBV24-1
DNA: TGTGCCACCAGTGATGCGGATGGGGGCGGGTATGGCTACACCTTC
CDR3: CATSDADGGGYGYTF

J: TRBJ2-6
size: .
D: .
V: TRBV19
DNA: TGTGCCAGTAGTCCACGCCTCCAGGGATCTGGGGCCAACGTCCTGACTTTC
CDR3: CASSPRLQGSGANVLTF

J: TRBJ2-2
size: .
D: .
V: TRBV3-1/TRBV3-2
DNA: TGTGCCAGCAGCCAGCCGAACACCGGGGAGCTGTTTTTT
CDR3: CASSQPNTGELFF

J: TRBJ1-1
size: .
D: .
V: TRBV19
DNA: TGTGCCAGTAAGGATGTGAACACTGAAGCTTTCTTT
CDR3: CASKDVNTEAFF

J: TRBJ2-2
size: .
D: .
V: TRBV6-6
DNA: TGTGCCAGCAGGCTCTCCGGGGAGCTGTTTTTT
CDR3: CASRLSGELFF

J: TRBJ2-3
size: .
D: .
V: TRBV24-1
DNA: TGTGCCACCAGTGAAGGTGTACTCCCTAGCACAGATACGCAGTATTTT
CDR3: CATSEGVLPSTDTQYF

J: TRBJ1-5
size: once
D: .
V: TRBV19
DNA: TGTGCCAGTAGTATTCGGGGGGGATTGGGCCCGATGGGGCCCCAGCATTTT
CDR3: CASSIRGGLGPMGPQHF

J: TRBJ1-2
size: few
D: .
V: TRBV5-4
DNA: TGTGCCAGCAGCTTGGTGGCCGGAAACTATGGCTACACCTTC
CDR3: CASSLVAGNYGYTF

J: TRBJ2-2
size: .
D: .
V: TRBV18
DNA: TGTGCCAGCTCACCAATAAGCACCGGGGAGCTGTTTTTT
CDR3: CASSPISTGELFF

J: TRBJ2-7
size: once
D: TRBD1
V: TRBV27
DNA: TGTGCCAGCAGTTTAGGGACAGCCTACTACGAGCAGTACTTC
CDR3: CASSLGTAYYEQYF

J: TRBJ2-7
size: once
D: .
V: TRBV20-1
DNA: TGCAGTGCTAGTCACCCGGGCGCTTCCTACGAGCAGTACTTC
CDR3: CSASHPGASYEQYF

J: TRBJ2-1
size: .
D: TRBD1
V: TRBV6-4
DNA: TGTGCCAGCAGCATAGGACAGGGTTCCTACAATGAGCAGTTCTTC
CDR3: CASSIGQGSYNEQFF